These T cell receptor beta chains were read from a single sample in a study of naive and memory T cell subsets. TCRdb processed the 5' RACE reads anew with MiXCR; each CDR3 protein has one entry. The table has about 57,000 distinct CDR3 sequences, around 8% seen once; the top ten hold approximately 9.4%. These TCRs come from a female donor in good health. Each CDR3 is given with its conserved first and last residue. D genes are given only for firm matches. Size is omitted from some rows. Given values are once, few, many or a class for expanded clones.

D gene | J gene | clone size | V gene | CDR3 protein | CDR3 DNA
NA | TRBJ1-1 | few | TRBV29-1 | CSGGRGTPEAFF | TGCAGCGGGGGGAGGGGGACCCCTGAAGCTTTCTTT
NA | TRBJ2-1 | few | TRBV20-1 | CSARDPRGSHNEQFF | TGCAGTGCTAGAGATCCCAGAGGGTCTCACAATGAGCAGTTCTTC
NA | TRBJ2-5 | many | TRBV2 | CASRPGGRGETQYF | TGTGCCAGCAGGCCCGGGGGGCGAGGGGAGACCCAGTACTTC
TRBD1 | TRBJ2-5 | many | TRBV4-3 | CASSQDSWGQGEETQYF | TGCGCCAGCAGCCAAGATAGTTGGGGACAGGGAGAAGAGACCCAGTACTTC
NA | TRBJ1-1 | NA | TRBV5-1 | CASSFSRLMNTEAFF | TGCGCCAGCAGCTTTAGCAGGCTAATGAACACTGAAGCTTTCTTT
NA | TRBJ2-3 | NA | TRBV30 | CAWSRVPDTQYF | TGTGCCTGGAGCAGGGTCCCAGATACGCAGTATTTT
TRBD1 | TRBJ2-7 | few | TRBV11-3 | CASSGTGGLEQYF | TGTGCCAGCAGCGGGACAGGGGGACTCGAGCAGTACTTC
NA | TRBJ2-5 | few | TRBV5-4 | CASNNPQETQYF | TGTGCCAGCAACAACCCGCAAGAGACCCAGTACTTC
NA | TRBJ2-5 | few | TRBV5-4 | CASTSAAASQETQYF | TGTGCCAGCACCTCAGCGGCAGCCTCCCAAGAGACCCAGTACTTC
NA | TRBJ2-3 | few | TRBV29-1 | CSVNLQGAVDTQYF | TGCAGCGTGAACCTCCAGGGAGCGGTAGATACGCAGTATTTT
NA | TRBJ1-1 | many | TRBV12-3/TRBV12-4 | CASSSPNRGTPEAFF | TGTGCCAGCAGTTCTCCGAACAGAGGGACCCCTGAAGCTTTCTTT
TRBD2 | TRBJ2-5 | NA | TRBV5-4 | CASSSGTSGAPETQYF | TGTGCCAGCAGCTCGGGGACTAGCGGGGCTCCAGAGACCCAGTACTTC
NA | TRBJ1-1 | NA | TRBV4-3 | CASSRQGQFGGMNTEAFF | TGCGCCAGCAGCCGCCAGGGGCAATTTGGCGGGATGAACACTGAAGCTTTCTTT
TRBD1 | TRBJ2-7 | many | TRBV7-8 | CASSLVLKGQGYF | TGTGCCAGCAGCCTCGTCTTAAAGGGACAGGGGTACTTC
TRBD2 | TRBJ2-1 | NA | TRBV7-2 | CASSPGLAGSEQFF | TGTGCCAGCAGCCCGGGACTAGCGGGCTCAGAGCAGTTCTTC
NA | TRBJ2-7 | NA | TRBV5-4 | CASSLVMVSKAYEQYF | TGTGCCAGCAGCTTGGTAATGGTTTCTAAGGCCTACGAGCAGTACTTC
NA | TRBJ1-1 | many | TRBV20-1 | CSARQATTEAFF | TGCAGTGCTAGACAAGCGACGACTGAAGCTTTCTTT
TRBD1 | TRBJ2-3 | NA | TRBV4-2 | CASSQRTGSTDTQYF | TGTGCCAGCAGCCAGCGGACAGGAAGCACAGATACGCAGTATTTT
NA | TRBJ2-2 | many | TRBV10-3 | CAIREGLANTGELFF | TGTGCCATCAGAGAGGGCCTGGCGAACACCGGGGAGCTGTTTTTT
TRBD1 | TRBJ2-6 | many | TRBV5-1 | CASGRDSLGGANVLTF | TGCGCCAGCGGACGGGACAGCTTAGGTGGGGCCAACGTCCTGACTTTC
NA | TRBJ1-2 | many | TRBV4-3 | CASSQDYGGANYGYTF | TGCGCCAGCAGCCAAGATTATGGGGGGGCCAACTATGGCTACACCTTC
TRBD1 | TRBJ2-7 | few | TRBV6-2/TRBV6-3 | CASTTPGTGTIYEQYF | TGTGCCAGCACCACACCCGGGACAGGGACAATCTACGAGCAGTACTTC
NA | TRBJ1-4 | many | TRBV13 | CASQLRGADNEKLFF | TGTGCCAGCCAACTCCGGGGGGCGGATAATGAAAAACTGTTTTTT
TRBD1 | TRBJ2-2 | many | TRBV28 | CASSFDSGGQGFVRTGELFF | TGTGCCAGCAGTTTCGATTCGGGTGGACAGGGATTCGTAAGGACCGGGGAGCTGTTTTTT
TRBD1 | TRBJ1-1 | many | TRBV2 | CASSRGQGRGTEAFF | TGTGCCAGCAGTCGGGGACAGGGGAGAGGCACTGAAGCTTTCTTT
NA | TRBJ1-1 | NA | TRBV29-1 | CSAKNTEAFF | TGCAGCGCCAAGAACACTGAAGCTTTCTTT
TRBD1 | TRBJ2-2 | many | TRBV11-1 | CASSWTGLNTGELFF | TGTGCCAGCAGCTGGACAGGGTTGAACACCGGGGAGCTGTTTTTT
NA | TRBJ1-1 | many | TRBV7-2 | CASSLYQRTEAFF | TGTGCCAGCAGCTTATACCAGCGAACTGAAGCTTTCTTT
TRBD2 | TRBJ2-3 | few | TRBV6-6 | CASSLPGLATDTQYF | TGTGCCAGCAGCCTACCGGGACTAGCGACAGATACGCAGTATTTT
TRBD1 | TRBJ2-2 | few | TRBV7-3 | CASSHRQGGGELFF | TGTGCCAGCAGCCACCGACAGGGTGGCGGGGAGCTGTTTTTT
NA | TRBJ2-7 | NA | TRBV7-2 | CASSSLEGYEQYF | TGTGCCAGCAGCTCCCTCGAGGGGTACGAGCAGTACTTC
TRBD1 | TRBJ1-6 | many | TRBV6-1 | CASSAQGGGSPLHF | TGTGCCAGCAGTGCTCAGGGGGGGGGATCACCCCTCCACTTT
TRBD2 | TRBJ2-1 | NA | TRBV9 | CASSVRSGGAGEQFF | TGTGCCAGCAGCGTACGGAGCGGGGGGGCCGGTGAGCAGTTCTTC
NA | TRBJ1-5 | many | TRBV7-2 | CASTPTQGQPQHF | TGTGCCAGCACTCCGACACAGGGTCAGCCCCAGCATTTT
TRBD1 | TRBJ2-5 | few | TRBV6-5 | CASSYSTTGVGETQYF | TGTGCCAGCAGTTACTCGACAACAGGGGTAGGAGAGACCCAGTACTTC
TRBD2 | TRBJ2-1 | few | TRBV20-1 | CSASPWGGAGNEQFF | TGCAGTGCCTCCCCTTGGGGAGGGGCGGGGAATGAGCAGTTCTTC
NA | TRBJ2-2 | once | TRBV7-3 | CANSFLNTGELFF | TGTGCCAACAGCTTCCTAAACACCGGGGAGCTGTTTTTT
NA | TRBJ1-6 | many | TRBV7-3 | CASSLDSSYNSPLHF | TGTGCCAGCAGCTTGGACAGCTCCTATAATTCACCCCTCCACTTT
NA | TRBJ1-3 | many | TRBV28 | CASSSPGVFRNTIYF | TGTGCCAGCAGTTCCCCCGGTGTATTTCGAAACACCATATATTTT
NA | TRBJ1-2 | NA | TRBV29-1 | CSVESARGRDGYTF | TGCAGCGTTGAATCTGCCAGGGGAAGGGATGGCTACACCTTC
NA | TRBJ1-2 | few | TRBV12-3/TRBV12-4 | CASSLEGYYGYTF | TGTGCCAGCAGTTTAGAAGGTTACTATGGCTACACCTTC
NA | TRBJ1-1 | few | TRBV12-3/TRBV12-4 | CASSWTVNTEAFF | TGTGCCAGCAGTTGGACAGTTAACACTGAAGCTTTCTTT
NA | TRBJ2-3 | NA | TRBV18 | CASSPARTDTQYF | TGTGCCAGCTCACCGGCGCGCACAGATACGCAGTATTTT
NA | TRBJ1-3 | many | TRBV5-1 | CASSGTNSGNTIYF | TGCGCCAGCAGCGGAACGAACTCTGGAAACACCATATATTTT
NA | TRBJ1-4 | few | TRBV28 | CASNHGVLNEKLFF | TGTGCCAGCAACCACGGGGTCCTTAATGAAAAACTGTTTTTT
NA | TRBJ1-1 | few | TRBV18 | CASSPGQDTEAFF | TGTGCCAGCTCACCCGGACAAGACACTGAAGCTTTCTTT